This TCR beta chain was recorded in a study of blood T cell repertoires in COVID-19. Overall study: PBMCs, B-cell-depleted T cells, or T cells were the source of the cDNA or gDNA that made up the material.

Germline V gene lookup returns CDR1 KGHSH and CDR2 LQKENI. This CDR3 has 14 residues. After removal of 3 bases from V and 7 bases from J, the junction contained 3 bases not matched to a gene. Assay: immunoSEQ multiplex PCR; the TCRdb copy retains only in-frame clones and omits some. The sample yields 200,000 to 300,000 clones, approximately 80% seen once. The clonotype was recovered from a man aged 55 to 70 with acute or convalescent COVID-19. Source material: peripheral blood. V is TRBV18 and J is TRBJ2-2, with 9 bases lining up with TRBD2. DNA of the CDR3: TGTGCCAGCTCACCCGGACTAGCGATCGGGGAGCTGTTTTTT. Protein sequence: CASSPGLAIGELFF.